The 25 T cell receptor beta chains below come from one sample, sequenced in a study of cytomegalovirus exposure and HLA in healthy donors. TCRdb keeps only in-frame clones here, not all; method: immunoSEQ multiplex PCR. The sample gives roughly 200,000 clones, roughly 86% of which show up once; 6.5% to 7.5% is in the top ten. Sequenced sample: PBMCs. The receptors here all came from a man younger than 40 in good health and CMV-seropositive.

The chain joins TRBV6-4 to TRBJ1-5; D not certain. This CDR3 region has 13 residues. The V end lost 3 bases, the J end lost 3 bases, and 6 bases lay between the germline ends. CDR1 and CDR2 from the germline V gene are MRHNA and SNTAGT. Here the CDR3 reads CASSDGFNQPQHF. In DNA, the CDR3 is TGTGCCAGCAGTGATGGGTTCAATCAGCCCCAGCATTTT.

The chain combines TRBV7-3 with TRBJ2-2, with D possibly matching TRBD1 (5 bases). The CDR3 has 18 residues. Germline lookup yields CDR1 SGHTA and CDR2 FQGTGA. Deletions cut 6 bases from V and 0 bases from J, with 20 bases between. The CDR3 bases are TGTGCCAGCAGTCCCAACCACCAGACAGCAACGAACACCGGGGAGCTGTTTTTT. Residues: CASSPNHQTATNTGELFF.

CDR3 in amino acids: CASSKGRPYGYTF. In DNA, the CDR3 is TGTGCCAGCAGCAAAGGACGGCCCTATGGCTACACCTTC. The chain is built from TRBV6-1 and TRBJ1-2, with D unclear. V shed 6 bases and J shed 4 bases, with 12 bases lying between them. The CDR3 contains 13 residues. Germline V lookup: CDR1 MNHNS, CDR2 SASEGT.

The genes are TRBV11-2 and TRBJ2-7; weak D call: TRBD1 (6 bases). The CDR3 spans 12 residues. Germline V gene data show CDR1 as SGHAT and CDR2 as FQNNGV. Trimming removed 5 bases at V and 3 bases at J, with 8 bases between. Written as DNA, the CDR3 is TGTGCCAGCAGCCAGGACAGCTACGAGCAGTACTTC. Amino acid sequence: CASSQDSYEQYF.

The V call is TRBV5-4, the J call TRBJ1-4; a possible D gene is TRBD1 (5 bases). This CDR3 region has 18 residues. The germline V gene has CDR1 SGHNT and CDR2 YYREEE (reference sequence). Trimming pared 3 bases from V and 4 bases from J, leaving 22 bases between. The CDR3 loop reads CASSSLQDWPGYNEKLFF. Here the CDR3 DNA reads TGTGCCAGCAGCTCCTTACAGGATTGGCCTGGGTATAATGAAAAACTGTTTTTT. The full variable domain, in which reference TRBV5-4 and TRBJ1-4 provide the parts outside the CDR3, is ETGVTQSPTHLIKTRGQQVTLRCSSQSGHNTVSWYQQALGQGPQFIFQYYREEENGRGNFPPRFSGLQFPNYSSELNVNALELDDSALYLCASSSLQDWPGYNEKLFFGSGTQLSVL.

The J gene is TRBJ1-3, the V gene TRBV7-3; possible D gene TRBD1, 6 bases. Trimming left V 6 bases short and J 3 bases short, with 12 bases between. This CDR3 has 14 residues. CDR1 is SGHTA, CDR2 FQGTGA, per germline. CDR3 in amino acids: CASSQGTSGNTIYF. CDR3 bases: TGTGCCAGCAGTCAAGGGACAAGTGGAAACACCATATATTTT.

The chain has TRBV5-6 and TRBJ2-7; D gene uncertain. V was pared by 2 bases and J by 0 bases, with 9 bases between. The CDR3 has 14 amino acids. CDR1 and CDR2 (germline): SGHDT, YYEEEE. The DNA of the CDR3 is TGTGCCAGCAGCTTTATAGCAAGCTCCTACGAGCAGTACTTC. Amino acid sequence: CASSFIASSYEQYF.

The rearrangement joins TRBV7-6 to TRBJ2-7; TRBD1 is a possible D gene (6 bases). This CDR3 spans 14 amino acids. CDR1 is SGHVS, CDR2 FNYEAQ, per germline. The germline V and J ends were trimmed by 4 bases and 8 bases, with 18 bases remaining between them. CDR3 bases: TGTGCCAGCAGCTCTTTACCCCGACAGGTCCAGCAGTACTTC. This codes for CASSSLPRQVQQYF.

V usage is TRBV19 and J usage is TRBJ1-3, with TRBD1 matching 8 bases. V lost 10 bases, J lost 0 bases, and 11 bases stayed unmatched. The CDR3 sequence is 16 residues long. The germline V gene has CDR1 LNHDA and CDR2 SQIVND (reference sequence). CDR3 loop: CATTTRGLTSGNTIYF. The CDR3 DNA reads TGTGCCACCACAACCAGGGGGCTAACCTCTGGAAACACCATATATTTT.

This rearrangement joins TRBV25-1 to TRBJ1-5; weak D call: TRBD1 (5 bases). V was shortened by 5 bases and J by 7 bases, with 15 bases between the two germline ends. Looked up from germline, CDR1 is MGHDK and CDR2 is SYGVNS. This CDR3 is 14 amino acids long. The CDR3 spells CASSPRQGRQPQHF. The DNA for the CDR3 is TGTGCCAGCAGTCCCCGGCAGGGACGACAGCCCCAGCATTTT.

The CDR3 loop reads CASSIVGAGPDTQYF. The CDR3 DNA reads as TGTGCCAGCAGTATCGTCGGGGCAGGGCCAGATACGCAGTATTTT. The chain links TRBV6-1 to TRBJ2-3; D assignment may be TRBD1 or TRBD2 (5 bases each). CDR1 MNHNS and CDR2 SASEGT come from the germline V gene. This CDR3 spans 15 amino acids. Deletions cut 5 bases from V and 4 bases from J, with 16 bases between.

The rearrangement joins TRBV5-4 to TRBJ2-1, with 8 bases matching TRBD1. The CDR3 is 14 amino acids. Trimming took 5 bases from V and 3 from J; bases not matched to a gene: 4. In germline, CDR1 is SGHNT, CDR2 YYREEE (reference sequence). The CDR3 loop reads CASSGRGLYNEQFF. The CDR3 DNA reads TGTGCCAGCAGTGGCAGGGGGCTCTACAATGAGCAGTTCTTC.

The CDR3 spells CASSLRGAETQYF. The CDR3 DNA is TGTGCCAGTAGTCTAAGGGGGGCTGAGACCCAGTACTTC. This chain joins TRBV19 and TRBJ2-5, with D tentatively TRBD1 or TRBD2 (6 bases each). V lost 5 bases to trimming and J lost 5 bases, with 12 bases between them. There are 13 residues in the CDR3. Looked up from germline, CDR1 is LNHDA and CDR2 is SQIVND (reference sequence).

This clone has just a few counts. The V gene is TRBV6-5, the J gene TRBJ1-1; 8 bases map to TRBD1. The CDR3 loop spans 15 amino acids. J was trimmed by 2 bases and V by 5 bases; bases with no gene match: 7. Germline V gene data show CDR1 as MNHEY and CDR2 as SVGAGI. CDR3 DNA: TGTGCCAGCAGTCCGGACAGGGCTAAAAACACTGAAGCTTTCTTT. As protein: CASSPDRAKNTEAFF.

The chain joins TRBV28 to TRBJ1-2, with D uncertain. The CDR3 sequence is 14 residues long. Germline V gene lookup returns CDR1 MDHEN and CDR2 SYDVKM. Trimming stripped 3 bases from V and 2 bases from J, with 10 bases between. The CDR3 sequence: CASSFGRSNYGYTF. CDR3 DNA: TGTGCCAGCAGTTTTGGCCGGAGCAACTATGGCTACACCTTC.

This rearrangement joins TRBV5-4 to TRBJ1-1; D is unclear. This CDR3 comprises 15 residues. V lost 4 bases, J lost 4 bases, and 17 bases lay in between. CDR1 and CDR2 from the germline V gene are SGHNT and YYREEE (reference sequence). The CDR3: CASSLKTHARTEAFF. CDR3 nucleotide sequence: TGTGCCAGCAGCCTAAAGACTCACGCGCGCACTGAAGCTTTCTTT.

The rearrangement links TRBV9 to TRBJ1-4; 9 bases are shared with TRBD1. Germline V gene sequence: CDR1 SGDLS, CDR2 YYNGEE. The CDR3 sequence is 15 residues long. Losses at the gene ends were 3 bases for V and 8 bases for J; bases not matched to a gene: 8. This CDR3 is CASSGTGALREKLFF. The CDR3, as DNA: TGTGCCAGCAGCGGGACAGGGGCTTTAAGGGAAAAACTGTTTTTT.

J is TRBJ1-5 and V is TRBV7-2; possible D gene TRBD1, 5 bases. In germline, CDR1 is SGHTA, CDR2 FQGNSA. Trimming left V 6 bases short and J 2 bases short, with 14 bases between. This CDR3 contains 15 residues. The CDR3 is CASRRGFEGNQPQHF. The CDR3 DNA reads TGTGCCAGCAGACGGGGGTTTGAGGGCAATCAGCCCCAGCATTTT.

The CDR3 loop is CASSDWVRRYEQYF. The CDR3 DNA reads as TGTGCCAGTTCAGACTGGGTACGTCGGTACGAGCAGTACTTC. The chain uses TRBV18 and TRBJ2-7; D uncertain. Germline V gene lookup returns CDR1 KGHSH and CDR2 LQKENI. The CDR3 runs to 14 residues. Trimming cost V 9 bases and J 4 bases, with 19 bases left between them. Full variable domain (outside the CDR3, taken from reference TRBV18 and TRBJ2-7): NAGVMQNPRHLVRRRGQEARLRCSPMKGHSHVYWYRQLPEEGLKFMVYLQKENIIDESGMPKERFSAEFPKEGPSILRIQQVVRGDSAAYFCASSDWVRRYEQYFGPGTRLTVT.

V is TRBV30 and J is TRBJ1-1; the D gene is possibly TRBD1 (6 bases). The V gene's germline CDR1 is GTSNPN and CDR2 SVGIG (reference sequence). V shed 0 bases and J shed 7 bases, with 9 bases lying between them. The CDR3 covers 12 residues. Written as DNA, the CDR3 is TGTGCCTGGAGTGTGACAGGAGGTGAAGCTTTCTTT. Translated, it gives CAWSVTGGEAFF.

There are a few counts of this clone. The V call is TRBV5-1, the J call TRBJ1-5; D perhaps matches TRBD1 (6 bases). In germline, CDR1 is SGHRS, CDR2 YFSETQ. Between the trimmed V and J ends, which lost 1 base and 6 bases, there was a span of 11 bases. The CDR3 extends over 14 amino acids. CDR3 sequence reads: CASSLIQGGQPQHF. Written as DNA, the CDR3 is TGCGCCAGCAGCTTGATACAGGGCGGTCAGCCCCAGCATTTT.

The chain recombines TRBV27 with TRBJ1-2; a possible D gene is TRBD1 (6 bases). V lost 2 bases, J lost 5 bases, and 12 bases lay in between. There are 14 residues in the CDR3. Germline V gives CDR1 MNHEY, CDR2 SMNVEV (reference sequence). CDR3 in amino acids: CASSLAGRGYGYTF. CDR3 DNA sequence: TGTGCCAGCAGTTTAGCGGGCAGGGGTTATGGCTACACCTTC.

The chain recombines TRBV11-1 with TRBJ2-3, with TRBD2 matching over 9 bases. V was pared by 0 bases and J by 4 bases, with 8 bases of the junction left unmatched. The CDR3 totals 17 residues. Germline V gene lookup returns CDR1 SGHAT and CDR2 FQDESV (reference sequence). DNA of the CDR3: TGTGCCAGCAGCTTAGCAGCGTCTAGCGGGGAGTCAGATACGCAGTATTTT. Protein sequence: CASSLAASSGESDTQYF.

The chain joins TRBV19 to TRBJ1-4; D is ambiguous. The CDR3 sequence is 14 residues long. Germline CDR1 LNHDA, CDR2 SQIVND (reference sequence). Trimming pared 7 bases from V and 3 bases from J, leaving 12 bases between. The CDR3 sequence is CASNTPGANEKLFF. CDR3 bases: TGTGCCAGTAACACCCCCGGTGCTAATGAAAAACTGTTTTTT. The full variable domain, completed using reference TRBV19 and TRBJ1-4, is DGGITQSPKYLFRKEGQNVTLSCEQNLNHDAMYWYRQDPGQGLRLIYYSQIVNDFQKGDIAEGYSVSREKKESFPLTVTSAQKNPTAFYLCASNTPGANEKLFFGSGTQLSVL.

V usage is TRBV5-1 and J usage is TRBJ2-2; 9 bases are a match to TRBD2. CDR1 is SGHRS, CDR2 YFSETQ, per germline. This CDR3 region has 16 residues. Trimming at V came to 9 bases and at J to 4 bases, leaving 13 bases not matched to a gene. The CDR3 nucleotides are TGCGCCACAGTTTTCCCCCTAGCGGGACTCACCGGGGAGCTGTTTTTT. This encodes CATVFPLAGLTGELFF.